Below are 14 T cell receptor beta chains sequenced from a single sample in a study of immune cell composition in non-small cell lung cancer. Repertoires were generated with immunoSEQ multiplex PCR, while TCRdb's copy carries only in-frame clones and drops some. The sample has around 16,000 clones, over 70% seen once. Normal lung was taken at the farthest possible site, at least 3 cm from tumour. The data were also submitted as part of a second study, on CD4 T cells in lung cancer.

Input material: non-adjacent lung tissue. The source is a human donor with non-small cell lung cancer.

The gene calls are TRBV6-1 and TRBJ1-5; D not certain. CDR3 length equals 13 residues. Germline lookup yields CDR1 MNHNS and CDR2 SASEGT. V lost 3 bases and J lost 9, with 12 bases in between. CDR3 DNA sequence: TGTGCCAGCAGTGAGGGCGGGATCCGGCCCCAGCATTTT. This sequence encodes CASSEGGIRPQHF.

The chain carries TRBV6-6 and TRBJ1-3; 8 bases fit TRBD1. Germline loops: CDR1 MNHNY, CDR2 SVGAGI (reference sequence). The CDR3 has 15 amino acids. V trimming: 7 bases; J trimming: 4 bases; junction bases outside the gene matches: 9. This CDR3 is CASTLDRGGGNTIYF. CDR3 nucleotide sequence: TGTGCCAGCACTCTAGACAGGGGCGGGGGAAACACCATATATTTT.

This sequence joins TRBV5-1 and TRBJ1-1; no clear D. The CDR3 has 13 amino acids. CDR1 and CDR2 from the germline V gene are SGHRS and YFSETQ. V was cut by 0 bases and J by 1 base, with 4 bases left in between. CDR3 nucleotide sequence: TGCGCCAGCAGCTTGGAGGCGAACACTGAAGCTTTCTTT. It translates to CASSLEANTEAFF. Full variable domain (rest looked up from reference TRBV5-1 and TRBJ1-1): KAGVTQTPRYLIKTRGQQVTLSCSPISGHRSVSWYQQTPGQGLQFLFEYFSETQRNKGNFPGRFSGRQFSNSRSEMNVSTLELGDSALYLCASSLEANTEAFFGQGTRLTVV.

This clone appeared a few times. This sequence joins TRBV5-4 and TRBJ1-2; D is undetermined. V gave up 0 bases and J gave up 0 bases, with 6 bases separating them. Germline-derived CDR1 and CDR2 are SGHNT and YYREEE (reference sequence). This CDR3 spans 14 amino acids. The CDR3 spells CASSLDTANYGYTF. Written as DNA, the CDR3 is TGTGCCAGCAGCTTGGACACCGCTAACTATGGCTACACCTTC.

This clone was picked up a small number of times. The CDR3 region is CASRDGGQGRDQPQHF. The CDR3 DNA reads as TGTGCCAGCAGAGATGGGGGACAGGGAAGAGATCAGCCCCAGCATTTT. V is TRBV7-9 and J is TRBJ1-5; 9 bases are a match to TRBD1. The CDR3 loop spans 16 amino acids. Germline assignment: CDR1 SEHNR and CDR2 FQNEAQ (reference sequence). J was trimmed by 5 bases and V by 6 bases; bases with no gene match: 11.

The chain joins TRBV5-1 to TRBJ2-1; 12 bases line up with TRBD2. Germline V gives CDR1 SGHRS, CDR2 YFSETQ. J gave up 9 bases and V 0 bases, and 10 bases lay outside the gene matches. The CDR3 has 17 amino acids. The CDR3 sequence: CASSLAGLAGGEGEQFF. The CDR3 region has the DNA TGCGCCAGCAGCTTGGCCGGGCTAGCGGGAGGGGAGGGTGAGCAGTTCTTC.

The V and J genes are TRBV19 and TRBJ2-1; possible D gene TRBD1, 6 bases. CDR3 length: 14 amino acids. Per the germline V gene, CDR1 is LNHDA and CDR2 is SQIVND (reference sequence). The V end lost 5 bases, the J end lost 6 bases, and 14 bases lay between the germline ends. The CDR3: CASSRSGATNEQFF. The CDR3 nucleotides read TGTGCCAGTAGTCGTTCAGGGGCCACCAATGAGCAGTTCTTC.

The rearrangement links TRBV5-1 to TRBJ1-6, with 10 bases fitting TRBD1. Germline CDR1 and CDR2: SGHRS and YFSETQ. The CDR3 runs to 15 residues. Germline trimming cut 0 bases from V and 8 bases from J; bases unmatched to any gene: 2. The CDR3 sequence: CASSLEGTGDSPLHF. In DNA, the CDR3 is TGCGCCAGCAGCTTGGAGGGGACAGGGGATTCACCCCTCCACTTT.

The table lists this clone with a few counts. This rearrangement joins TRBV7-3 to TRBJ2-4; the D gene could be TRBD1 or TRBD2 (5 bases each). This CDR3 is 17 amino acids long. The germline V and J ends were trimmed by 3 bases and 1 base, with 16 bases remaining between them. From germline, CDR1 is SGHTA and CDR2 FQGTGA. The CDR3 reads CASSFPGRTFAKNIQYF. CDR3 DNA sequence: TGTGCCAGCAGCTTCCCGGGACGTACCTTTGCCAAAAACATTCAGTACTTC.

The genes are TRBV6-5 and TRBJ1-6; D might be TRBD1 (6 bases). This CDR3 is 16 amino acids long. The V gene lost 4 bases and the J gene lost 4 bases, with 14 bases spanning the gap. Germline lookup yields CDR1 MNHEY and CDR2 SVGAGI. The CDR3 nucleotides read TGTGCCAGCAGTTTGTCGGACAGCCCTTATAATTCACCCCTCCACTTT. It codes for CASSLSDSPYNSPLHF.

The chain carries TRBV5-8 and TRBJ2-1; 9 bases align to TRBD2. J gave up 8 bases and V 8 bases, and 11 bases lay outside the gene matches. The CDR3 has 14 residues. CDR1 is SGHTS, CDR2 YDEGEE, per germline. In DNA, the CDR3 is TGTGCCAGTTTGCCGGGACTAGCTTTCCATGAGCAGTTCTTC. This translates into CASLPGLAFHEQFF.

This clone was seen a few times. The J gene is TRBJ1-2, the V gene TRBV5-1; 9 nucleotides agree with TRBD1. V gave up 3 bases and J gave up 2 bases; unmatched junction bases: 11. The CDR3 has 17 residues. The germline V gene encodes CDR1 SGHRS and CDR2 YFSETQ. The CDR3 DNA follows: TGCGCCAGCAGCTACGGACAGGGGCAAGACCCCAACTATGGCTACACCTTC. Protein sequence: CASSYGQGQDPNYGYTF. The full variable domain, with the rest looked up from reference TRBV5-1 and TRBJ1-2, is KAGVTQTPRYLIKTRGQQVTLSCSPISGHRSVSWYQQTPGQGLQFLFEYFSETQRNKGNFPGRFSGRQFSNSRSEMNVSTLELGDSALYLCASSYGQGQDPNYGYTFGSGTRLTVV.

The V call is TRBV19, the J call TRBJ1-1; D is perhaps TRBD1 (5 bases). Germline V CDR1 and CDR2: LNHDA, SQIVND (reference sequence). Trimming shortened V by 5 bases and J by 4 bases, and 11 bases separated the two germline ends. This CDR3 is 13 amino acids long. The CDR3 DNA reads TGTGCCAGTAGTGGGGCCCGGGGCACTGAAGCTTTCTTT. This translates into CASSGARGTEAFF.

This chain links TRBV9 with TRBJ2-1; unclear D gene. The V end was cut by 2 bases, the J end by 6 bases, with 9 bases between. This CDR3 is built from 13 residues. Germline V gene lookup returns CDR1 SGDLS and CDR2 YYNGEE. The CDR3 region has the DNA TGTGCCAGCAGCGTCGACCAGACCAATGAGCAGTTCTTC. Translated, it gives CASSVDQTNEQFF.